This T cell receptor (beta chain) is drawn from a study of blood T cell repertoires in COVID-19. Study overall: Whether acute or convalescent, the COVID-19 samples came from the United States, Italy and Spain. In each case, the material was cDNA or gDNA derived from T cells, B-cell-depleted T cells, or PBMCs.

The CDR3 has 13 amino acids. Germline V gives CDR1 SGHRS, CDR2 YFSETQ. Trimming cost V 4 bases and J 4 bases, with 11 bases left between them. Original processing notes: Reference gene primer amplification gave nucleated cell count estimates. Profiling relied on immunoSEQ multiplex PCR, and the TCRdb table lists in-frame clones only, not all of them. V and J calls and clone size are given by that table; D and trimming were obtained from the DNA. This sample has about 42,000 clones; around four fifths occur once, and the top ten carry roughly 5%. The sequenced material came from peripheral blood. This TCR derives from a man over 45 with active COVID-19. This chain joins TRBV5-1 and TRBJ1-2; no firm D call. DNA of the CDR3: TGCGCCAGCAGCCTGCAGGTTGGCTATGGCTACACCTTC. It translates to CASSLQVGYGYTF. Complete variable domain (other parts from reference TRBV5-1 and TRBJ1-2): KAGVTQTPRYLIKTRGQQVTLSCSPISGHRSVSWYQQTPGQGLQFLFEYFSETQRNKGNFPGRFSGRQFSNSRSEMNVSTLELGDSALYLCASSLQVGYGYTFGSGTRLTVV.